These 5 T cell receptor beta chains were all obtained from the same sample, sequenced in a study of shared clonotypes between healthy human individuals. Sequencing used immunoSEQ multiplex PCR; TCRdb keeps in-frame clones, though not all of them. Of about 1 million clones listed, around 76% were seen once; the top ten hold 1.4% to 1.5%. Sequenced input: memory CD4+ T cells sorted from blood. The subset: CD45RA-negative fraction. These receptors all come from a man between 18 and 35 years old in good health.

V gene TRBV19 combines with J gene TRBJ2-1; TRBD2 matches at 9 bases. Per the germline V gene, CDR1 is LNHDA and CDR2 is SQIVND (reference sequence). This CDR3 contains 16 residues. V trimming: 5 bases; J trimming: 1 base; junction bases outside the gene matches: 6. DNA of the CDR3: TGTGCCAGTAGTTTTAGCGGGAGAGGGTCCTACAATGAGCAGTTCTTC. This codes for CASSFSGRGSYNEQFF.

This clone was seen only a few times. Written as DNA, the CDR3 is TGTGCCAGCAGGGATATAGGGGATCGTGACAATGAGCAGTTCTTC. As protein: CASRDIGDRDNEQFF. This sequence joins TRBV27 and TRBJ2-1, with TRBD1 as a possible D gene (5 bases). The length of the CDR3 is 15 residues. Germline CDR1 MNHEY, CDR2 SMNVEV (reference sequence). The V end lost 6 bases, the J end lost 5 bases, and 17 bases lay between the germline ends.

CDR3 protein: CASSHPGLREETQYF. CDR3 nucleotides: TGCGCCAGCAGCCACCCGGGACTCCGAGAAGAGACCCAGTACTTC. The rearrangement uses TRBV4-1 and TRBJ2-5; perhaps TRBD2 as D (6 bases). This CDR3 spans 15 amino acids. The V end lost 3 bases, the J end lost 3 bases, and 14 bases lay between the germline ends. Germline V gene lookup returns CDR1 MGHRA and CDR2 YSYEKL.

The chain is built from TRBV7-2 and TRBJ2-7, with no clear D. V shed 1 base and J shed 7 bases, with 8 bases lying between them. In germline, CDR1 is SGHTA, CDR2 FQGNSA. This CDR3 region has 12 residues. CDR3 DNA sequence: TGTGCCAGCAGCTTAGGTTCCAGAGAGCAGTACTTC. This sequence encodes CASSLGSREQYF.

The chain recombines TRBV7-2 with TRBJ2-7; D remains ambiguous. Germline assignment: CDR1 SGHTA and CDR2 FQGNSA. V shed 5 bases and J shed 2 bases, with 16 bases lying between them. The CDR3 totals 15 residues. This CDR3 is CASSPVDLGTYEQYF. DNA for the CDR3: TGTGCCAGCAGCCCGGTGGATTTGGGAACCTACGAGCAGTACTTC. The full variable domain, completed using reference TRBV7-2 and TRBJ2-7, is GAGVSQSPSNKVTEKGKDVELRCDPISGHTALYWYRQSLGQGLEFLIYFQGNSAPDKSGLPSDRFSAERTGGSVSTLTIQRTQQEDSAVYLCASSPVDLGTYEQYFGPGTRLTVT.